This T cell receptor (beta chain) was obtained from a study of blood T cell repertoires in COVID-19. Study summary: Collection of acute and convalescent COVID-19 samples took place in the United States, Italy and Spain. PBMCs, B-cell-depleted T cells, or T cells were the source of the cDNA or gDNA that made up the material.

The CDR3 extends over 14 amino acids. Per the authors' pipeline: The authors estimated nucleated cell counts from reference gene primer amplification. This table comes from immunoSEQ multiplex PCR, and its TCRdb copy is limited to in-frame clones, with some not included. That table furnishes V, J and clone size, whereas the DNA furnished D and trimming. This table holds over 100,000 clones, roughly 76% found once. The chain carries TRBV21-1 and TRBJ1-5; the D segment call TRBD1 is taken from the table without a DNA check. TRBV21-1 is a known pseudogene. This sequence originates from a human donor in a cohort sampled during active COVID-19. The sequencing input was peripheral blood. CDR3 protein: CASKGTGSNQPQHF. The CDR3 DNA reads as TGTGCCAGCAAGGGGACAGGGTCCAATCAGCCCCAGCATTTT.